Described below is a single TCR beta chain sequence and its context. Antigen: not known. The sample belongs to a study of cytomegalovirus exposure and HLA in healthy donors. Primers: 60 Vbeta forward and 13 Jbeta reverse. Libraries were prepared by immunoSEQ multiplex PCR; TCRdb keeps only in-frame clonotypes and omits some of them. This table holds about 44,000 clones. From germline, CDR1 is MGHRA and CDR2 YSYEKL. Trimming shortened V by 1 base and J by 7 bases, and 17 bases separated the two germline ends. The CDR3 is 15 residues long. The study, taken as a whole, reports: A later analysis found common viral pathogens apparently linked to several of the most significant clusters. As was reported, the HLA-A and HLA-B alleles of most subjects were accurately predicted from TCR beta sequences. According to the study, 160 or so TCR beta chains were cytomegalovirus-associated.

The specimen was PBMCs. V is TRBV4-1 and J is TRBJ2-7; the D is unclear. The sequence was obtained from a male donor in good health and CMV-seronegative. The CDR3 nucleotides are TGCGCCAGCAGCCAAGGGAGCCAGAACTTGTTAGAGCAGTACTTC. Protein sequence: CASSQGSQNLLEQYF.